The clone carrying this TCR beta chain was seen a handful of times. As yet, its antigen is unknown. The data were taken from a study of T cells in Graves' hyperthyroidism and ophthalmopathy. Template material for amplifying TCR beta CDR3 regions consisted of RNA transcripts. First-round RT-PCR of the TCR CDR3 relied on the HTBI primer set. TCRdb re-analysed the multiplex PCR reads in MiXCR, keeping a single row per CDR3 protein. In the table there are under 200,000 distinct CDR3 sequences, about 9.4% of which are singletons. Overall study results and limits: From stable hyperthyroidism, ophthalmopathy was set apart by a 13 V-J model.

Uncontrolled infections, other autoimmune diseases, pregnancy or lactation led to exclusion of patients. Clinicians diagnosed patients from clinical symptoms, serum thyroxine and TRAb, thyroid ultrasound and orbital computed tomography. Sequenced sample: blood. The receptor's source is a woman aged 18 to 35 with Graves' hyperthyroidism that later progressed to Graves' ophthalmopathy.

The CDR3 loop reads CAISPPGQLYGYTF. DNA of the CDR3: TGTGCCATCAGTCCTCCGGGACAGCTCTATGGCTACACCTTC. The chain uses TRBV10-3 and TRBJ1-2; TRBD1 matches at 7 bases. The length of the CDR3 is 14 residues. Unmatched junction bases numbered 7, after V lost 5 bases and J lost 4 bases. Germline CDR1 ENHRY, CDR2 SYGVKD.